This TCR beta chain was found in a study of human T cells and chemical hapten exposure. Trimming left V 4 bases short and J 5 bases short, with 12 bases between. The CDR3 length is 13 residues. In germline, CDR1 is SNHLY, CDR2 FYNNEI. As to time point: pre-sensitization, week 0. Regarding treatment: therapeutic diphenylcyclopropenone sensitization with weekly scalp DPC. Each CDR3 protein is one row after TCRdb ran MiXCR on the RACE reads. The repertoire holds roughly 40,000 distinct CDR3 sequences, with approximately 13% as singletons. Sequencing used whole blood, obtained in connection with sensitization to the hapten diphenylcyclopropenone (DPC). This rearrangement joins TRBV2 to TRBJ2-7; D is undetermined. This receptor was obtained from a woman aged 25 to 45 with alopecia areata. Some clones in this sample may be carry-over from other donors' samples. This CDR3 is CASSVGQSHEQYF. The CDR3 nucleotides are TGTGCCAGCAGTGTTGGGCAGTCCCACGAGCAGTACTTC.